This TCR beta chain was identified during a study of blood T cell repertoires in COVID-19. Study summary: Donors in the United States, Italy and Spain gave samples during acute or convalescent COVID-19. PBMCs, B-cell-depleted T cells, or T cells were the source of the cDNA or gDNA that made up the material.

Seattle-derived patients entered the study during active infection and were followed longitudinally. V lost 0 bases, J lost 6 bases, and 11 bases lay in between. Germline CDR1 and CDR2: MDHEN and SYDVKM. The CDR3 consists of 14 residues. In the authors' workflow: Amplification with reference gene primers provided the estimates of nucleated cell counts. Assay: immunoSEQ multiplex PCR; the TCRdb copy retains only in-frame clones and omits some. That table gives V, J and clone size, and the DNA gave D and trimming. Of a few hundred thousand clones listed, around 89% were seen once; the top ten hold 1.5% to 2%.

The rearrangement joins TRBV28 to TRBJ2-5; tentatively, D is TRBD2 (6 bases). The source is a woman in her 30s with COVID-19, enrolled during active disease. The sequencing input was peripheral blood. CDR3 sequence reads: CASSLWAGLKTQYF. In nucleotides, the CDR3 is TGTGCCAGCAGTTTATGGGCGGGGTTGAAGACCCAGTACTTC.